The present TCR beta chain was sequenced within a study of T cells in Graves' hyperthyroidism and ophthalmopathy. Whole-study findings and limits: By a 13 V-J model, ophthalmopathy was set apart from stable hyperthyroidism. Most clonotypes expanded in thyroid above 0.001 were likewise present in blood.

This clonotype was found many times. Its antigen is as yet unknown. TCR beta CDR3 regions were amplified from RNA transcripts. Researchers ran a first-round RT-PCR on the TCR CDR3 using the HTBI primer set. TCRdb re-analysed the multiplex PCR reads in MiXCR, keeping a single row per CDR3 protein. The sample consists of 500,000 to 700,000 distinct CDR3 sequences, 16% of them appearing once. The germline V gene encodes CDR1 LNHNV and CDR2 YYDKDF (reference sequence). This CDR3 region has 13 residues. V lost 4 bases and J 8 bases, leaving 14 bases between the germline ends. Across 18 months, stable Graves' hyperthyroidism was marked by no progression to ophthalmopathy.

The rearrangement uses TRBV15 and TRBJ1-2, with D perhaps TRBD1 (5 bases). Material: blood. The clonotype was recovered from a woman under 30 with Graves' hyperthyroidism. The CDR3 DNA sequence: TGTGCCACCAGCACGGAAGGGGCGCGGGGCTACACCTTC. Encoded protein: CATSTEGARGYTF.